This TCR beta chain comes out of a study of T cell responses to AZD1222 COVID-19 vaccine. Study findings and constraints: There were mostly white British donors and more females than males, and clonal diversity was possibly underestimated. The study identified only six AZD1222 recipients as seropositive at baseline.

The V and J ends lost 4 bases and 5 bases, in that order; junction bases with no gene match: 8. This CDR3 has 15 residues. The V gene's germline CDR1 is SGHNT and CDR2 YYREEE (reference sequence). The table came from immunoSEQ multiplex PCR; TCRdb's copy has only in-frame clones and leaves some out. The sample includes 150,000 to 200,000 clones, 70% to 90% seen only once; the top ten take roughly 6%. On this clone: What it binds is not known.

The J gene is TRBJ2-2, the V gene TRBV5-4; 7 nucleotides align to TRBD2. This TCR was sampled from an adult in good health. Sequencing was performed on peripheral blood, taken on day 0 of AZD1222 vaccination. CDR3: CASSRKAGNTGELFF. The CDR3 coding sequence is TGTGCCAGCAGCCGAAAAGCGGGGAATACCGGGGAGCTGTTTTTT.